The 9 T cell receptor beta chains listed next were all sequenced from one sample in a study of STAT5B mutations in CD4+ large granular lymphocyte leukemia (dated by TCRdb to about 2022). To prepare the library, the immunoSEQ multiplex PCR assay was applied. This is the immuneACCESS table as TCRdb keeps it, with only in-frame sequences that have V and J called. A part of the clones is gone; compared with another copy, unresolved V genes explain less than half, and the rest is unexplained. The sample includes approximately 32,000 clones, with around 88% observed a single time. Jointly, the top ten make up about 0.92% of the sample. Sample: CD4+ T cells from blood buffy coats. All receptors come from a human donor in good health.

CDR3 sequence: CASSYRRTSASTEAFF. Here the CDR3 DNA reads TGTGCCAGCAGTTACAGAAGGACATCCGCCAGTACTGAAGCTTTCTTT. The chain joins TRBV6-5 to TRBJ1-1; D might be TRBD1 (5 bases). V lost 2 bases, J lost 5 bases, and 18 bases lay in between. The length of the CDR3 is 16 residues. CDR1 MNHEY and CDR2 SVGAGI come from the germline V gene.

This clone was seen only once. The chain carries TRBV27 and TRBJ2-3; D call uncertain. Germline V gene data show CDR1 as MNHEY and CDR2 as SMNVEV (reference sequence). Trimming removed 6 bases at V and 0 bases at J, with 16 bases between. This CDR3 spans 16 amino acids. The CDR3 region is CASSLIWSGSTDTQYF. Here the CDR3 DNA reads TGTGCCAGCAGCCTCATTTGGTCAGGTAGCACAGATACGCAGTATTTT.

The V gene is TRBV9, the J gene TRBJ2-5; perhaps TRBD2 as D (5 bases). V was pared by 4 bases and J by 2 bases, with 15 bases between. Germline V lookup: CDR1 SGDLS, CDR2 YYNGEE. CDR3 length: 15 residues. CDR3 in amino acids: CASSPLIGRQETQYF. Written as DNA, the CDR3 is TGTGCCAGCAGCCCATTAATAGGGAGACAAGAGACCCAGTACTTC.

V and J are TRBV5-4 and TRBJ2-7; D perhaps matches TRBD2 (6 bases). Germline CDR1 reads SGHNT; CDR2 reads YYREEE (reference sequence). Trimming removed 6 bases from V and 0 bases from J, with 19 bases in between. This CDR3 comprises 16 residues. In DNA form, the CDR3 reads TGTGCCAGCATGCTGGGGGGAGCGGCGGGCTCCTACGAGCAGTACTTC. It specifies CASMLGGAAGSYEQYF.

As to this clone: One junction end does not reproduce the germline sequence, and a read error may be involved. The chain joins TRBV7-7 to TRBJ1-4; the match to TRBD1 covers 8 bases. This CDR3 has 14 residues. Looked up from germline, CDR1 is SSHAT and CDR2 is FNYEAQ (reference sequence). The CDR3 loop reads CASSLGTGFEKLFF. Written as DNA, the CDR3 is TGTGCTAGCAGCTTAGGGACAGGTTTTGAAAAACTGTTTTTT.

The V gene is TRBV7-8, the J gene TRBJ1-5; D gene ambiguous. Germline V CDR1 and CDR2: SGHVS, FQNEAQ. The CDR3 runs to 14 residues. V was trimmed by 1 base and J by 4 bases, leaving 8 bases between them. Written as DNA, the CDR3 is TGTGCCAGCAGCTTAGACGGGTGGAATCAGCCCCAGCATTTT. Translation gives CASSLDGWNQPQHF.

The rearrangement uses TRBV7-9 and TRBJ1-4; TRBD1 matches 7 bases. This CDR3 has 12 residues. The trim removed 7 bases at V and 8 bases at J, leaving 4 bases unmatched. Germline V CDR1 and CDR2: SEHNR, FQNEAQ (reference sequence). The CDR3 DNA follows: TGTGCCAGCACCCCAGGGGGGGAAAAACTGTTTTTT. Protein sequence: CASTPGGEKLFF.

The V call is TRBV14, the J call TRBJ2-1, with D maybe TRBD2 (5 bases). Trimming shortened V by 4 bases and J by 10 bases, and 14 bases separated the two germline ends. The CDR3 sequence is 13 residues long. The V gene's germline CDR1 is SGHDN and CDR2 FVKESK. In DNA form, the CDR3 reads TGTGCCAGCAGCCCGGGTGCGGGTGGGGAGCAGTTCTTC. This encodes CASSPGAGGEQFF. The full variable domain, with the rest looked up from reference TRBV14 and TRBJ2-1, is EAGVTQFPSHSVIEKGQTVTLRCDPISGHDNLYWYRRVMGKEIKFLLHFVKESKQDESGMPNNRFLAERTGGTYSTLKVQPAELEDSGVYFCASSPGAGGEQFFGPGTRLTVL.

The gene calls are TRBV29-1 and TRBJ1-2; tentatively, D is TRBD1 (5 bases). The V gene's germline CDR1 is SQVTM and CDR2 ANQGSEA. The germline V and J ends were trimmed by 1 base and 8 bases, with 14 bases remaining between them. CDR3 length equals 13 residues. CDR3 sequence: CSVEAQGSGGYTF. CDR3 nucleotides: TGCAGCGTTGAAGCTCAGGGATCAGGGGGCTACACCTTC.